This TCR beta chain came from a study of regulatory T cells in long-lasting Graves disease. Study observations and caveats: Because few samples were included, accuracy may have been lower. Among persistent patients, a larger number of public clonotypes were shared (around 3,000) than among newly diagnosed patients (around 980).

The time point was: newly diagnosed GD, antithyroid drugs for less than 3 months. Generation of the TCR library employed RNA extracted from PBMCs. At least ten counts were recorded for this clonotype. Its antigen remains unidentified. CDR3 regions were amplified by Arm-PCR using iRepertoire HTBI primers to build TCR beta libraries. TCRdb reprocessed the multiplex PCR reads with MiXCR, giving one entry per CDR3 protein. The repertoire holds around 500,000 distinct CDR3 sequences, with approximately 13% as singletons. The V and J ends lost 0 bases and 4 bases, in that order; junction bases with no gene match: 3. The CDR3 totals 14 residues. The V gene's germline CDR1 is DFQATT and CDR2 SNEGSKA (reference sequence). These data also featured in a second study, about T cells in Graves' hyperthyroidism and ophthalmopathy. That work adds: Calling Graves' hyperthyroidism stable meant ophthalmopathy did not progress within 18 months. Ophthalmopathy was told apart from stable hyperthyroidism by a 13 V-J model.

This chain connects TRBV20-1 to TRBJ2-7, with 10 nucleotides matching TRBD2. Material: peripheral blood mononuclear cells (PBMCs), obtained at new diagnosis, from a patient treated with antithyroid drugs. The clonotype originates from a man in his thirties or forties with Graves disease. CDR3 in amino acids: CSAREGLAPYEQYF. DNA of the CDR3: TGCAGTGCTAGAGAGGGACTAGCGCCTTACGAGCAGTACTTC.